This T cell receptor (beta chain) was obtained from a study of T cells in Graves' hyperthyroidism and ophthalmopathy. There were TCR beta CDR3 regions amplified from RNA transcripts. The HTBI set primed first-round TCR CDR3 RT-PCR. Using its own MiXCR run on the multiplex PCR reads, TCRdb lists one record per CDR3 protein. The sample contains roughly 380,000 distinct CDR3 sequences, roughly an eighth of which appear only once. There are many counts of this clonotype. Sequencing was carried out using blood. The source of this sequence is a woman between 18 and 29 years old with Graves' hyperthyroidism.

The CDR3 sequence: CAWTASAGTEAFF. In nucleotides, the CDR3 is TGTGCCTGGACCGCCTCGGCGGGCACTGAAGCTTTCTTT. V and J are TRBV30 and TRBJ1-1, with D hard to call. From germline, CDR1 is GTSNPN and CDR2 SVGIG (reference sequence). The CDR3 spans 13 residues. Trimming cost V 4 bases and J 4 bases, with 13 bases left between them.